The present T cell receptor beta chain was sequenced within a study of T cell repertoires in cytomegalovirus infection. The wider study: The authors used CMV epitopes that were HLA-C-restricted (recently identified) and HLA-B-restricted (well studied). Indicated by public TCR beta signatures were CMV infection and matching HLA type. General study points: Within the response measured ex vivo, HLA-C-restricted CMV-specific TCR beta clonotypes were dominant.

V lost 3 bases and J lost 5, with 12 bases in between. This CDR3 has 13 residues. CDR1 is SGHDT and CDR2 is YYEEEE in the germline V gene. TCRdb redid the calling of the reads with MiXCR, one entry per CDR3 protein. The sample includes about 570,000 distinct CDR3 sequences, 40% of them seen just once. On this clonotype itself: Its matching antigen is unknown.

The starting material was cultured PBMCs, obtained from culture after CMV antigen stimulation. The TCR comes from a human donor in good health (CMV status not recorded). Some clones in this sample may be carry-over from other donors' samples. V gene TRBV5-6 combines with J gene TRBJ2-7; D not certain. The CDR3 spells CASSSVGANEQYF. In DNA, the CDR3 is TGTGCCAGCAGCTCCGTTGGCGCGAACGAGCAGTACTTC.